This is a list of T cell receptor beta chains from one sample in a study of T cells after yellow fever vaccination. TCRdb re-derived calls from the 5' RACE reads in MiXCR, one entry per CDR3 protein. The sample includes hundreds of thousands of distinct CDR3 sequences, roughly an eighth seen only once; the top ten take about 15%. The source was PBMCs, collected on the day of the yellow fever booster vaccination. The receptor set was obtained from a young man who received the YFV17D yellow fever vaccine. The conserved cysteine and the conserved F or W are not part of the CDR3 here. The order of the fields is D gene, V gene, CDR3 protein. D genes are given only for firm matches.

>TRBD2|TRBV4-1
ASSQDPSGRVDEQF
>TRBD2|TRBV11-2
ASSLVGAASGRAFLADTQY
>-|TRBV5-5
ASSSLVLEQY
>-|TRBV7-9
ASSPQGFSGPLH
>-|TRBV6-5
ASSYGNLGGYGYT
>-|TRBV15
ATSRAGTNSNQPQH
>-|TRBV7-9
ASRSTSNEQF
>-|TRBV19
ASSIAGASEQY
>-|TRBV7-3
ASSQQGAANTGELF
>-|TRBV21-1
ASTSRLLAGAGETQY
>-|TRBV20-1
SASEAYNEQF
>TRBD1|TRBV24-1
ATSGGQGYDNEQF
>-|TRBV9
ASSADQTQY
>-|TRBV29-1
SVVDIAYEQY
>-|TRBV7-2
ASRRPPLGEQY
>TRBD1|TRBV10-3
AISSLTGSSYEQY
>-|TRBV29-1
SVTGASGPLGAKNIQY
>TRBD2|TRBV5-1
ASSFPAGGEKTQY
>TRBD1|TRBV7-6
ASSFSGQGFYEQF
>TRBD2|TRBV5-1
ASSLVLAGGEEQF
>-|TRBV7-2
ASSPFGGRNEQF
>-|TRBV6-1
ASSEGLWNVLT
>-|TRBV29-1
SVGTRNEKLF
>TRBD2|TRBV29-1
SVEREGGTDTQY
>TRBD2|TRBV29-1
SVEQVVGAGVYEQY
>-|TRBV20-1
SAVRSSSGNTIY
>-|TRBV7-3
ASSLPDIGGPSSTDTQY
>-|TRBV4-1
ASSHHLAAPGRSYEQY
>-|TRBV25-1
ASSVATGSGNTIY
>-|TRBV5-1
ASSERLTGELF
>TRBD1|TRBV12-3/TRBV12-4
ASSFLTGDEQY
>TRBD1|TRBV14
ASSRQGVAKNIQY
>-|TRBV15
ATSRGEETQY
>-|TRBV7-9
ASTTRQANTGELF
>TRBD2|TRBV5-6
ASSSAGGPRNEQF
>TRBD2|TRBV6-1
ASSRRSGSSENTQY
>TRBD2|TRBV12-3/TRBV12-4
ASSSPLTSGRVEQY
>-|TRBV5-6
ASSHPAARSYEQY
>-|TRBV4-2
ASSQVPSVKDEQY
>-|TRBV4-2
ASSQAEGPEAF
>-|TRBV9
ASSQHAPTDTQY
>TRBD1|TRBV29-1
SKGDRVTDTQY
>-|TRBV7-3
ASSFLPAENEQF
>-|TRBV6-2/TRBV6-3
ASTGTRTYEQY
>-|TRBV15
ATSRDPLLGSEAF
>TRBD2|TRBV5-1
ASSRGSGTYEQY
>TRBD1|TRBV7-9
ASLGQVFSGANVLT
>-|TRBV29-1
SVDAGAGANVLT
>TRBD2|TRBV7-9
ASSQRGPTNHEQY
>TRBD2|TRBV10-3
AISAGLAGVADTQY